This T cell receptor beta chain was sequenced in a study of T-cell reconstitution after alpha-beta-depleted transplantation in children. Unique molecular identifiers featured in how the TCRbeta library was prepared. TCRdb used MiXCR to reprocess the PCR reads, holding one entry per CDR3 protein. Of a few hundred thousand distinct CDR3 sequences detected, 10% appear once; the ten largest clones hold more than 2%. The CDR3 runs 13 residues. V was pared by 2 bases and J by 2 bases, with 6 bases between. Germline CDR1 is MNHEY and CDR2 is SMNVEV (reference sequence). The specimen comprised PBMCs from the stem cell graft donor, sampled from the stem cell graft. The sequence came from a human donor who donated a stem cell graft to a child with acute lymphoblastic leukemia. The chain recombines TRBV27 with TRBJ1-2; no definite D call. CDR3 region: CASSLTQNYGYTF. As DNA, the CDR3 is TGTGCCAGCAGTTTAACCCAGAACTATGGCTACACCTTC.